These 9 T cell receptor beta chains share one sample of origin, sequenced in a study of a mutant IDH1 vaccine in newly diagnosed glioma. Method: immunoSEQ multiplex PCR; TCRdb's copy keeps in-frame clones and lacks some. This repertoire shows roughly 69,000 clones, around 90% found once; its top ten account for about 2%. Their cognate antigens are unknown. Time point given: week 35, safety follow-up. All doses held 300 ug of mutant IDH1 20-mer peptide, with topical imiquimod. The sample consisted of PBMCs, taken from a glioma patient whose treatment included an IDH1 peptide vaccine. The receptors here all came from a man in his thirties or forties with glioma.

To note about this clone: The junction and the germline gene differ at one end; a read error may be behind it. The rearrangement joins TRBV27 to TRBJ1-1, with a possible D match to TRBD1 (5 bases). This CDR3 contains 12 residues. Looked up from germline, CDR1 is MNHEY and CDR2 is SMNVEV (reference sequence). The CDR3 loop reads CARSFRGSEAFF. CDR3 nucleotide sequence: TGTGCCCGCAGTTTCCGGGGGTCTGAAGCTTTCTTT.

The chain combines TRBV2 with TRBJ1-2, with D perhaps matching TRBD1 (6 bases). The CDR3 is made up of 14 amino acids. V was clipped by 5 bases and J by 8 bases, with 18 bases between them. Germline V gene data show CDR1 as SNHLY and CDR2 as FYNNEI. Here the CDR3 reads CASSRPRGARGYTF. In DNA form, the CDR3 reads TGTGCCAGCAGTCGGCCCCGGGGGGCGCGGGGCTACACCTTC.

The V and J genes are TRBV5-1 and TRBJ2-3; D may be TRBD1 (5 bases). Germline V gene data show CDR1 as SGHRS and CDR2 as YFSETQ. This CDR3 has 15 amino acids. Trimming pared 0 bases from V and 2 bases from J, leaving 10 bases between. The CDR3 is CASSLAAQDTDTQYF. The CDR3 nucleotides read TGCGCCAGCAGCTTGGCCGCACAGGACACAGATACGCAGTATTTT.

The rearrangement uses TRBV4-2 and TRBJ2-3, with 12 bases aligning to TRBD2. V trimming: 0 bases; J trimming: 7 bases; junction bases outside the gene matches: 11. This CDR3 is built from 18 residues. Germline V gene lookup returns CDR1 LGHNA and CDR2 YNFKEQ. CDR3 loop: CASSQEVPTSGSANTQYF. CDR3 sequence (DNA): TGTGCCAGCAGCCAAGAGGTCCCGACTAGCGGGAGCGCGAATACGCAGTATTTT.

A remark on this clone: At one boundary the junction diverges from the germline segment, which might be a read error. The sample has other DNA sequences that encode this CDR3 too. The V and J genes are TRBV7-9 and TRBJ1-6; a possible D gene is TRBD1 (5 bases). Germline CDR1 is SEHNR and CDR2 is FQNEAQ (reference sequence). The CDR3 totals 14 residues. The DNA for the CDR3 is TGTGCCAGCAGCCGTGACAGAGGAGATTCGCCCCTCCACTTT. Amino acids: CASSRDRGDSPLHF.

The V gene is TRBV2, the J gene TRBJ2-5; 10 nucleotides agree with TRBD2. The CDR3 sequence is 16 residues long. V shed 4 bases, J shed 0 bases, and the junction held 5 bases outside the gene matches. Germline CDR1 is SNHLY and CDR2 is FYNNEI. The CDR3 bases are TGTGCCAGCAGTGGAGCGGGAGGGTCGTACCAAGAGACCCAGTACTTC. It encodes CASSGAGGSYQETQYF.

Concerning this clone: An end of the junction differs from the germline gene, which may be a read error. DNA of the CDR3: TGTGCCTGGAGTCGGGACAGGGGAGTACTTGGCCACACCTTC. It is translated as CAWSRDRGVLGHTF. V is TRBV30 and J is TRBJ1-2; TRBD1 matches at 10 bases. The CDR3 loop spans 14 amino acids. The germline CDR1 and CDR2 sequences are GTSNPN and SVGIG (reference sequence).

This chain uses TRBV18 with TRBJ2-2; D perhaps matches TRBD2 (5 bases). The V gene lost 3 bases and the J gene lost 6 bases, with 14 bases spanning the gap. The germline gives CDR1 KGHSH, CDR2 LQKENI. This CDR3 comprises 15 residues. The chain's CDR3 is CASSPSRGKAGELFF. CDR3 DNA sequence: TGTGCCAGCTCACCCTCCCGAGGGAAGGCCGGGGAGCTGTTTTTT. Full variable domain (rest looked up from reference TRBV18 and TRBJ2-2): NAGVMQNPRHLVRRRGQEARLRCSPMKGHSHVYWYRQLPEEGLKFMVYLQKENIIDESGMPKERFSAEFPKEGPSILRIQQVVRGDSAAYFCASSPSRGKAGELFFGEGSRLTVL.

In nucleotides, the CDR3 is TGCGCCAGCAGCTTACAGACAGGGCCTAACACCGGGGAGCTGTTTTTT. Its protein is CASSLQTGPNTGELFF. The chain recombines TRBV5-1 with TRBJ2-2, with 7 nucleotides matching TRBD1. CDR3 length: 16 residues. From germline, CDR1 is SGHRS and CDR2 YFSETQ. Trimming at V came to 2 bases and at J to 2 bases, leaving 6 bases not matched to a gene.